The text below deals with one T cell receptor (beta chain). The antigen this receptor binds is unknown. This sample stems from a study of cytomegalovirus exposure and HLA in healthy donors (TCRdb year 2017). For the wider study: In an earlier analysis of 587 of the donors, approximately 260 Gb of sequence data and 90 million to 120 million unique TCR beta sequences from about 179 million T cells were reported. The study aimed to test whether cataloging public T cell receptors could reveal signatures of past pathogen exposure. Among the approximately 400 genotyped donors, around 81% belonged to the genetic ancestry cluster associated with self-reported Caucasian donors. HLA typing covered class I and class II loci at four-digit resolution. To predict cytomegalovirus infection status, the study combined high-throughput TCR immunosequencing, statistical association of individual TCRs with disease status, and machine learning. In addition to the first cohort of roughly 670 subjects, a separate validation cohort of about 120 different subjects was used. All discovery cohort repertoires had been generated on a single sequencing platform. In a later analysis, previously published TCR beta repertoires from hundreds of donors were re-analyzed and high-resolution HLA genotyping was added so that TCR occurrence patterns could be studied. Genome-wide SNP genotypes for about 65% of the roughly 670 donors were used in a later genetic analysis, which treated that subset as a discovery cohort. Because of strong linkage in the cohort, roughly five DR-DQ haplotypes were treated as single units for association and clustering. Donor age, sex, ethnicity and CMV serostatus were compiled alongside the repertoire data. About 300 gigabases of sequencing data and around 80 million unique TCR sequences made up an early release that covered nearly 650 HLA-typed donors. The later analysis used no new phenotypic data to find candidate immune exposures, relying instead on TCR beta sequences and their occurrence across donors. Typing coverage differed by locus: A, B, C, DRB1 and DQB1 were typed in roughly 629-640 donors, DQA1 in 522, DPA1 in approximately 600, and DPB1 in 450 to 480. The study used immunosequencing to profile the T cell repertoires of 666 subjects and linked those repertoires to cytomegalovirus serostatus. Across around 400 genotyped donors of the cohort, an average of approximately 200,000 unique TCR beta nucleotide sequences per donor were sequenced, and approximately 17% of those sequences were non-productive. An earlier analysis of 500 to 750 of the donors applied high-throughput TCR beta sequencing to assess whether each TCR beta V gene segment acted as functional or pseudogenic.

The germline V gene yields SGHDT for CDR1 and YYEEEE for CDR2. The CDR3 measures 14 amino acids from cysteine to phenylalanine. Of the read, only the CDR3 DNA is kept; its 42 bases are in frame from base 1. Trimming takes 4 bases from V and 8 bases from J, and the germline ends sit 18 bases apart. Library preparation was by the immunoSEQ multiplex PCR assay. A mixture of 60 forward primers for TCR Vbeta segments and 13 reverse primers for TCR Jbeta segments was used in the multiplex PCR. The CDR3 region of rearranged TCR beta genes was amplified from genomic DNA with a multiplex PCR assay. On the Illumina HiSeq System, the amplified TCR beta libraries were sequenced as 87-base-pair reads. The study's processing was this. A later analysis tallied about 77 million unique TCR beta chains across the 666 repertoires, and some 10 million of those chains were shared by two or more donors. To remove PCR and sequencing errors, raw reads were error-corrected and collapsed into unique sequences using a nearest-neighbor algorithm that merged closely related sequences. Alignment of CDR3 sequences to IMGT reference sequences was used to assign V, D and J gene segments. For a sequence to be retained, a match of at least six nucleotides was required to both a V gene segment and a J gene segment. A rearrangement was called productive if the CDR3 had no stop codons and remained in frame with V and J, and every other rearrangement was called non-productive. CDR3 was defined according to IMGT convention as the region running from the second conserved V-encoded cysteine to the conserved J-encoded phenylalanine. The earlier analysis of some 600 of the donors excluded sequences that lacked an unambiguous match to a single V gene segment. An earlier analysis of roughly 590 of the donors called V segments functional above 56.7% productive rearrangements and segregating when the between-donor standard deviation exceeded 5%. A statistical classification framework was built for diagnosing cytomegalovirus status from the catalog of TCR beta chain sequences. In a later analysis, TCR nucleotide sequences were compared against IMGT/GENE-DB human TR gene sequences so that V and J genes could be assigned. In a later analysis, CDR3 sequences and most-parsimonious VDJ recombination scenarios were assigned using the TCRdist pipeline. In a later analysis, every TCR beta chain was defined by the combination of its CDR3 amino acid sequence and its V-gene family, and reads without a unique V-gene family were dropped. A later analysis removed 550 to 650 highly shared, low-generation-probability nucleotide sequences to deal with suspected cross-contamination and a sequencing artifact. For each public chain, a later analysis derived a clonal expansion index from normalized ranks of inferred template counts within each repertoire. A later analysis computed generation probabilities with a VDJ recombination model fitted to out-of-frame rearrangements, and checked the results against IGoR. A later analysis scored TCR-TCR, TCR-HLA and TCR-CMV co-occurrence with hypergeometric tests, applying a repertoire-size bias correction to TCR pairs. In a later analysis, false discovery rates were estimated by permuting HLA or CMV assignments 20 times. A later analysis grouped co-occurring TCRs with DBSCAN, adding TCRdist sequence similarity when clustering within HLA-allele-positive subsets. For co-occurrence clustering, repertoires with fewer than 30,000 or more than 120,000 public chains were excluded, along with five repertoires with anomalous nucleotide sharing. TCRdb retrieved this table from immuneACCESS and kept in-frame rearrangements only. Not all clones are present; in checked studies, unresolved V genes account for under half, and no reason is known for the remainder. The V and J calls and clone size come from that table; D and trimming were worked out from the DNA. This sample's table contains about 130,000 clones. The ten largest clones represent 1.5% to 2% of the sample.

The cohort was made up of hundreds of healthy bone marrow donors. Cohort members were all nominally healthy when sampled, although unrecorded immune exposures were likely present. The donor was CMV seronegative and was included in the group of 352 seronegative cohort members. A peripheral blood sample was provided by each donor, and peripheral blood mononuclear cells were used for TCR beta sequencing. Genomic DNA extraction from the blood cell samples was performed with the Qiagen DNeasy Blood Extraction Kit. Points the paper makes about the study in general: A further reported finding was that TCR beta sequences accurately predicted the HLA-A and HLA-B alleles for most subjects in the first cohort. The classifier was reported to diagnose cytomegalovirus status with high specificity and sensitivity in both the original cohort and the validation cohort. The earlier analysis of about 600 of the donors excluded 15 to 20 rarely observed V segments, including chromosome 9 orphons, because counts were too low. A later analysis reported that several top co-occurrence clusters appeared linked to parvovirus B19, influenza, CMV and Epstein-Barr virus. An association between a missense DCLRE1C variant and V-gene and J-gene trimming of TCR beta chains was found in a later genetic analysis and replicated in an independent cohort. It was suggested by the authors that the approach could potentially be generalized to other disease states and immunological phenotypes. A total of 150 to 200 TCR beta chains were listed by the study as associated with cytomegalovirus. Strong co-occurrence of HLA alleles, especially DR and DQ, made assigning TCR associations to individual alleles difficult. Three of the identified cytomegalovirus-associated TCR beta chains were confirmed in vitro to be specific for cytomegalovirus antigens. A later analysis found that TCR association rates varied across HLA loci, with DRB1 alleles showing the most associated TCRs and HLA-C alleles the fewest. Across donors, most TCR sequences were observed very rarely, whereas some public TCRs were present in many individuals. Some IMGT-functional V segments, including TRBV6-2 and TRBV6-3, could not be distinguished by the 87-base-pair reads and were therefore excluded. A later analysis found that HLA-associated TCR beta chains were more clonally expanded and had lower generation probabilities than equally common non-associated chains. Compared with the approximately 670-donor mean, donors in an Asian-associated ancestry cluster had fewer N-insertions in productive TCRs, according to a later genetic analysis. A later analysis found that most CMV-associated TCR beta chains appeared HLA-restricted, with HLA associations seemingly driven largely by CMV exposure. In an earlier analysis of several hundred of the donors, most TCR beta V segments were observed in productive rearrangements about 87% or about 30% of the time, broadly matching IMGT annotations. At a false discovery rate of 0.05, a later analysis linked 15,000 to 20,000 TCR beta sequences to specific HLA alleles. A group of highly shared sequence variants was considered likely to be a technical artifact of the sequencing pipeline. Presence/absence analyses assumed roughly uniform sequencing depth across donors, an assumption that may not hold. Linkage disequilibrium might explain the correlated functional status among segregating V segments, but an unknown experimental factor could not be ruled out. CMV serostatus was the only immune exposure information available for the cohort. The cohort was sequenced for TCR beta chains only, and without alpha or paired-chain data the features that could be detected were limited. Because HLA typing was unavailable for some donors at each locus, only the typed subset was used in association tests.

Sequencing input: PBMCs. This clonotype was sampled from a man aged 18-30 years in good health and CMV-seronegative. The rearranged chain carries TRBV5-6 and TRBJ1-2, with the D gene too uncertain to name. The CDR3 here reads CASSMRHAKSGYTF. In nucleotides, the sequence is TGTGCCAGCAGCATGCGACATGCGAAGAGCGGCTACACCTTC.